This T cell receptor (beta chain) was retrieved from a study of blood T cell repertoires in COVID-19. TCRdb's table, derived via immunoSEQ multiplex PCR, lists solely in-frame clones and lacks some. The sample includes over 200,000 clones, around 83% of them seen just once. V was clipped by 0 bases and J by 9 bases, with 9 bases between them. The CDR3 is made up of 13 amino acids. Germline values: CDR1 SGHTA, CDR2 FQGTGA. Cohort 3 donors counted as recovered after two negative PCRs, clearance, or resolved symptoms. The sequence was collected from a woman in her thirties or forties who had recovered from COVID-19. The chain recombines TRBV7-3 with TRBJ2-1, with a tentative D call TRBD2 (5 bases). The sequencing sample was made of PBMCs or T cells enriched from blood (not recorded which). CDR3 bases: TGTGCCAGCAGCTTAACAGGGAGAATTGAGCAGTTCTTC. Its translation is CASSLTGRIEQFF.